This entry lists 28 T cell receptor beta chains sequenced from one sample in a study of T cell responses to AZD1222 COVID-19 vaccine. Clones were sequenced by immunoSEQ multiplex PCR, and TCRdb holds only the in-frame ones, with some missing. The top ten clones hold 0.64% of a sample with 150,000 to 200,000 clones, around 94% of them seen once. This specimen was peripheral blood, taken on day 0 of AZD1222 vaccination. Receptor source: an adult in good health.

The chain links TRBV29-1 to TRBJ1-1; the match to TRBD1 covers 7 bases. The CDR3 consists of 13 residues. V was clipped by 3 bases and J by 5 bases; unmatched bases: 6. Germline CDR1 reads SQVTM; CDR2 reads ANQGSEA. The CDR3 loop is CSVDRGYRTEAFF. The CDR3 DNA follows: TGCAGCGTTGACAGGGGGTATCGAACTGAAGCTTTCTTT.

The chain is built from TRBV28 and TRBJ1-1; D is ambiguous. Deletions cut 2 bases from V and 1 base from J, with 5 bases between. CDR3 size: 13 residues. CDR1 is MDHEN and CDR2 is SYDVKM in the germline V gene. CDR3 DNA sequence: TGTGCCAGCAGTTTAGGGCCGAACACTGAAGCTTTCTTT. Its protein is CASSLGPNTEAFF.

This chain connects TRBV7-9 to TRBJ2-7; D is uncertain. CDR1 SEHNR and CDR2 FQNEAQ come from the germline V gene (reference sequence). This CDR3 region has 13 residues. V lost 5 bases and J lost 5, with 13 bases in between. This CDR3 is CASSQTPFNEQYF. CDR3 DNA: TGTGCCAGCAGCCAGACGCCCTTCAACGAGCAGTACTTC.

The chain carries TRBV5-6 and TRBJ2-3; D assignment may be TRBD1 or TRBD2 (5 bases each). The V and J ends lost 4 bases and 5 bases respectively, with 14 bases between them. The CDR3 loop spans 14 amino acids. Germline V gives CDR1 SGHDT, CDR2 YYEEEE. The CDR3 coding sequence is TGTGCCAGCAGCGGGGACCCCAGGCGAGATACGCAGTATTTT. Its translation: CASSGDPRRDTQYF.

This chain uses TRBV7-2 with TRBJ1-1, with D tentatively TRBD1 (5 bases). The CDR3 extends over 11 amino acids. The germline CDR1 and CDR2 sequences are SGHTA and FQGNSA. V gave up 7 bases and J gave up 6 bases, with 9 bases separating them. The CDR3 DNA follows: TGTGCCAGCAACAAAGGGGCTGAAGCTTTCTTT. Protein sequence: CASNKGAEAFF.

V usage is TRBV15 and J usage is TRBJ1-2, with 9 positions matching TRBD1. Germline CDR1 reads LNHNV; CDR2 reads YYDKDF (reference sequence). CDR3 size: 14 residues. The J segment lost 6 bases and the V segment lost 5 bases, leaving 7 bases of the junction unmatched. CDR3 in DNA: TGTGCCACCAGCGGGGAGGGACAGGGCCATGGCTACACCTTC. Protein product: CATSGEGQGHGYTF.

CDR3 DNA sequence: TGTGCCAGCAGATTCGGGACTAGCTACAATGAGCAGTTCTTC. This gives the protein CASRFGTSYNEQFF. V usage is TRBV27 and J usage is TRBJ2-1; TRBD2 matches at 8 bases. CDR1 is MNHEY and CDR2 is SMNVEV in the germline V gene (reference sequence). The junction had 4 bases not matched to a gene; V was cut back by 6 bases and J by 3 bases. The CDR3 sequence is 14 residues long.

This rearrangement joins TRBV7-9 to TRBJ2-3; D call uncertain. The CDR3 runs to 13 residues. In germline, CDR1 is SEHNR, CDR2 FQNEAQ (reference sequence). V was clipped by 2 bases and J by 6 bases, with 9 bases between them. This CDR3 reads CASSLFGTDTQYF. For the CDR3, the DNA is TGTGCCAGCAGCTTATTTGGTACGGATACGCAGTATTTT. The full variable domain, its missing parts supplied by reference TRBV7-9 and TRBJ2-3, is DTGVSQNPRHKITKRGQNVTFRCDPISEHNRLYWYRQTLGQGPEFLTYFQNEAQLEKSRLLSDRFSAERPKGSFSTLEIQRTEQGDSAMYLCASSLFGTDTQYFGPGTRLTVL.

The chain uses TRBV27 and TRBJ2-7; 12 nucleotides agree with TRBD1. Unmatched junction bases numbered 4, after V lost 7 bases and J lost 6 bases. Germline loops: CDR1 MNHEY, CDR2 SMNVEV (reference sequence). The CDR3 is made up of 13 amino acids. DNA for the CDR3: TGTGCCAGCACTCGGGACAGGGGGCTCGAGCAGTACTTC. Translating gives CASTRDRGLEQYF.

The rearrangement links TRBV9 to TRBJ1-5; the D gene is possibly TRBD1 (6 bases). V lost 4 bases and J 0 bases, leaving 11 bases between the germline ends. From germline, CDR1 is SGDLS and CDR2 YYNGEE. The CDR3 is 15 residues long. CDR3 nucleotide sequence: TGTGCCAGCAGCCTCGGGACAAGTAGCAATCAGCCCCAGCATTTT. It specifies CASSLGTSSNQPQHF.

V is TRBV4-2 and J is TRBJ1-3, with no clear D. The CDR3 spans 16 residues. The germline CDR1 and CDR2 sequences are LGHNA and YNFKEQ. V was pared by 3 bases and J by 5 bases, with 17 bases between. The CDR3: CASSHAVIELRNTIYF. DNA for the CDR3: TGTGCCAGCAGCCATGCCGTTATAGAGCTTAGAAACACCATATATTTT.

The V gene is TRBV7-2, the J gene TRBJ2-7; 7 nucleotides match TRBD2. J gave up 0 bases and V 2 bases, and 4 bases lay outside the gene matches. From germline, CDR1 is SGHTA and CDR2 FQGNSA. The CDR3 is 15 residues long. The CDR3 protein is CASSLPAGSSYEQYF. CDR3 sequence (DNA): TGTGCCAGCAGCTTACCAGCGGGGAGCTCCTACGAGCAGTACTTC.

This clone appeared once. J is TRBJ2-2 and V is TRBV19, with D uncertain. Germline V lookup: CDR1 LNHDA, CDR2 SQIVND (reference sequence). Trimming took 7 bases from V and 4 from J, leaving 10 bases between them. This CDR3 has 13 residues. CDR3 coding DNA: TGTGCCAGTACTACTCTGCCCACCGGGGAGCTGTTTTTT. Protein product: CASTTLPTGELFF.

The chain recombines TRBV6-5 with TRBJ1-2; D gene ambiguous. This CDR3 region has 13 residues. CDR1 is MNHEY and CDR2 is SVGAGI in the germline V gene. The V end was cut by 1 base, the J end by 2 bases, with 5 bases between. The CDR3 is CASSYYRNYGYTF. The DNA of the CDR3 is TGTGCCAGCAGTTACTACAGAAACTATGGCTACACCTTC.

This clone is a singleton in its sample. The chain employs TRBV28 and TRBJ1-5, with 10 nucleotides matching TRBD1. The V gene's germline CDR1 is MDHEN and CDR2 SYDVKM. With V trimmed by 8 bases and J by 4 bases, 11 bases remained unmatched. The CDR3 has 16 amino acids. CDR3 amino acids: CASSLGQGFANQPQHF. CDR3 DNA sequence: TGTGCCAGCTCCTTGGGACAGGGGTTTGCAAATCAGCCCCAGCATTTT.

The chain combines TRBV6-5 with TRBJ2-1; maybe TRBD2 (6 bases). Germline assignment: CDR1 MNHEY and CDR2 SVGAGI. The CDR3 extends over 15 amino acids. V lost 6 bases and J lost 0, with 12 bases in between. The CDR3: CASRPPSVSYNEQFF. Here the CDR3 DNA reads TGTGCCAGCAGGCCCCCTAGCGTCTCCTACAATGAGCAGTTCTTC.

The CDR3 reads CASRRGQGRADEQFF. The CDR3, as DNA: TGTGCCAGCAGGCGCGGACAGGGTCGGGCCGATGAGCAGTTCTTC. The genes are TRBV7-2 and TRBJ2-1, with TRBD1 matching over 8 bases. Looked up from germline, CDR1 is SGHTA and CDR2 is FQGNSA. The CDR3 contains 15 residues. V lost 6 bases to trimming and J lost 8 bases; unmatched junction nucleotides: 12.

The V and J genes are TRBV29-1 and TRBJ1-2; D unclear. The V and J ends lost 7 bases and 1 base respectively, with 10 bases between them. CDR1 is SQVTM and CDR2 is ANQGSEA in the germline V gene. The CDR3 is 12 amino acids. CDR3 DNA: TGCAGCGCTCACCTTCTTAACTATGGCTACACCTTC. Its translation is CSAHLLNYGYTF.

The chain is built from TRBV6-5 and TRBJ1-3, with D unresolved. In germline, CDR1 is MNHEY, CDR2 SVGAGI. The length of the CDR3 is 15 residues. The V and J ends lost 0 bases and 4 bases respectively, with 10 bases between them. CDR3 sequence (DNA): TGTGCCAGCAGTTACTCCTTTTCGGGGGGAAACACCATATATTTT. It encodes CASSYSFSGGNTIYF.

The chain joins TRBV9 to TRBJ1-2; D is ambiguous. From germline, CDR1 is SGDLS and CDR2 YYNGEE. This CDR3 has 14 amino acids. With 0 bases removed from V and 2 bases from J, the gap between germline ends came to 8 bases. The CDR3 loop is CASSVEGSNYGYTF. As DNA, the CDR3 is TGTGCCAGCAGCGTAGAGGGCAGCAACTATGGCTACACCTTC.

CDR3 sequence (DNA): TGTGCCAGCAGTTTTCCCAGGGGCGGCTACACCTTC. Protein product: CASSFPRGGYTF. V and J are TRBV28 and TRBJ1-2, with D tentatively TRBD1 (6 bases). The germline V and J ends were trimmed by 3 bases and 8 bases, with 10 bases remaining between them. The CDR3 sequence is 12 residues long. The germline V gene encodes CDR1 MDHEN and CDR2 SYDVKM.

This clone was seen more than once but under ten times. V usage is TRBV10-1 and J usage is TRBJ2-7; D not certain. This CDR3 has 14 residues. Between the trimmed V and J ends, which lost 6 bases and 0 bases, there was a span of 12 bases. The germline V gene encodes CDR1 WNHNN and CDR2 SYGVQD (reference sequence). The CDR3 bases are TGCGCCAGCAGCCCCGGCCCCTACTCCTACGAGCAGTACTTC. Residues: CASSPGPYSYEQYF.

The J gene is TRBJ2-1, the V gene TRBV28, with 7 nucleotides matching TRBD1. The CDR3 totals 13 residues. V shed 8 bases and J 6 bases; nucleotides not matched to a gene: 7. Germline CDR1 MDHEN, CDR2 SYDVKM. The DNA of the CDR3 is TGTGCCAGCTGGAGACAGGGTGGCAATGAGCAGTTCTTC. Translating gives CASWRQGGNEQFF.

The genes are TRBV7-9 and TRBJ2-7; 13 bases map to TRBD2. The CDR3 runs to 16 residues. CDR1 is SEHNR and CDR2 is FQNEAQ in the germline V gene (reference sequence). Germline trimming cut 5 bases from V and 2 bases from J; bases unmatched to any gene: 6. The CDR3 coding sequence is TGTGCCAGCAGCCCTGGGACTAGCGGGATACCCTACGAGCAGTACTTC. This codes for CASSPGTSGIPYEQYF.

The rearrangement links TRBV18 to TRBJ2-7, with D maybe TRBD2 (5 bases). Trimming left V 2 bases short and J 7 bases short, with 18 bases between. Germline V gene sequence: CDR1 KGHSH, CDR2 LQKENI. The CDR3 is 15 residues long. The CDR3 region has the DNA TGTGCCAGCTCACCAACTAGGCAGCCGAGGGATGAGCAGTACTTC. Amino acids: CASSPTRQPRDEQYF.

This chain uses TRBV6-4 with TRBJ2-2; possible D gene TRBD2, 6 bases. Germline V lookup: CDR1 MRHNA, CDR2 SNTAGT. This CDR3 is 13 amino acids long. V lost 4 bases, J lost 3 bases, and 6 bases lay in between. In DNA, the CDR3 is TGTGCCAGCAGTGCGGGAGACACCGGGGAGCTGTTTTTT. It codes for CASSAGDTGELFF.

The CDR3 loop is CSTHDAEAFF. The CDR3 nucleotides read TGCAGCACCCACGACGCTGAAGCTTTCTTT. The J gene is TRBJ1-1, the V gene TRBV29-1; the D is unclear. V was clipped by 8 bases and J by 6 bases, with 10 bases between them. The CDR3 has 10 amino acids. Germline-derived CDR1 and CDR2 are SQVTM and ANQGSEA. The variable domain in full, with the rest retrieved from reference TRBV29-1 and TRBJ1-1, is SAVISQKPSRDICQRGTSLTIQCQVDSQVTMMFWYRQQPGQSLTLIATANQGSEATYESGFVIDKFPISRPNLTFSTLTVSNMSPEDSSIYLCSTHDAEAFFGQGTRLTVV.

The J gene is TRBJ2-7, the V gene TRBV28, with 10 positions matching TRBD2. This CDR3 is built from 15 residues. The germline gives CDR1 MDHEN, CDR2 SYDVKM. V trimming: 6 bases; J trimming: 0 bases; junction bases outside the gene matches: 5. The CDR3 nucleotides read TGTGCCAGCAGCTATGGACTAGCGGACTCCTACGAGCAGTACTTC. This translates into CASSYGLADSYEQYF. Full variable domain (rest looked up from reference TRBV28 and TRBJ2-7): DVKVTQSSRYLVKRTGEKVFLECVQDMDHENMFWYRQDPGLGLRLIYFSYDVKMKEKGDIPEGYSVSREKKERFSLILESASTNQTSMYLCASSYGLADSYEQYFGPGTRLTVT.